Detailed here is one T cell receptor (beta chain). This clonotype turned up a few times. Its target antigen remains unknown. No much larger clone is present one base from it, and per-base qualities are unavailable. The data stem from a study of T-cell memory formation after mild COVID-19 (dated by TCRdb to about 2021). Some background on the complete study: TCR sequence clusters from the two donors were found to be largely donor specific. T-cell clones expanding and contracting after mild COVID-19 in a couple of donors were tracked by longitudinal TCRalpha and TCRbeta repertoire sequencing. Two young, previously healthy adult volunteers made up the cohort, one male and one female.

TCRdb lists the instrument as Illumina NovaSeq 6000. TCRalpha and TCRbeta cDNA libraries were constructed by 5'RACE with constant-segment primers, with sample barcodes and unique molecular identifiers being introduced. Trizol reagent was used to extract RNA from every sample. Library amplification was performed in two PCR steps, and a second sample barcode and Illumina TruSeq adapters were introduced in the second step. Libraries were sequenced on an Illumina NovaSeq with 2 x 150 bp paired-end reads. As for the authors' bioinformatics: Demultiplexing of reads and collapsing into UMI-guided consensus sequences were performed with migec v1.2.7. Using mixcr v2.1.11, the UMI consensuses were aligned to TRA and TRB V and J templates and assembled into clonotypes. Clonotypes were classified as expanded or contracted when called significant by both edgeR and NoisET, with noise models trained on biological replicates. For edgeR calls, the cutoffs were a false discovery rate-adjusted p below 0.01 and a log2 fold-change threshold of 1. As an exploratory analysis of dynamics, max-normalized trajectories of the 1000 most abundant clonotypes were examined by PCA with hierarchical clustering. The CD4 or CD8 phenotype of responding clones was assigned using the separately sequenced CD4+ and CD8+ repertoires. TCRdb trimmed public reads at Q25 via fastp, called clones via MiXCR and kept in-frame beta chains. CDR3 protein duplicates are merged, each entry listing the most common genes and DNA. TCRdb's processing, not the study's, gives the V and J calls here. This sample has more than 75,000 distinct CDR3 sequences in its table, and 11% to 15% of those were observed once. Jointly, the top ten make up roughly 30% of the sample.

The research as a whole found: Balanced CD4/CD8 phenotypes were observed for clones contracting from day 15 to 85, whereas a bias towards CD4+ was observed for a second wave of clones expanding from day 15 to 37. Contracting CD4+ clones were found mainly in CM and EM memory subsets, while CD8+ clones were enriched in EMRA. Only two mild cases were covered by the study, and larger cohorts that include severe cases with pre-infection samples were considered necessary. Some responding clones were detected in pre-infection memory, which suggested that pre-existing cross-reactive memory T cells had joined the SARS-CoV-2 response. The second-wave clones that peaked on day 37 were not confirmed to be SARS-CoV-2 specific.

The CDR3 numbers 16 residues from cysteine through phenylalanine. This entry keeps only the CDR3 DNA: 48 bases, framed from base 1. Trimming accounts for 4 bases at V and 5 bases at J, while the number of junction bases matched to no gene is 3. The CDR1 and CDR2 encoded by the germline V gene are KGHDR and SFDVKD. PBMCs were isolated by Ficoll-Paque density gradient centrifugation. The receptor was derived from an adult woman who had mild COVID-19 (a few samples of this study predate the infection). The sample titles of this study are shuffled in the database, so cell type and time point are left out; the donor was told from shared clones. Sequencing was done on a sample of PBMCs or a T cell subset sorted from them (not recorded which). The V and J segments used are TRBV24-1 and TRBJ2-1; 14 bases in the junction line up with TRBD2. The bases are TGTGCCACCAGTGACTGGGGACTAGCGGGGGACAATGAGCAGTTCTTC. It codes for CATSDWGLAGDNEQFF.